Below, 26 T cell receptor beta chains from the same sample are listed, as sequenced in a study of CD8 T cells in ankylosing spondylitis. TCRdb called the 5' RACE reads again in MiXCR, with one record for every CDR3 protein. The sample shows 250,000 or so distinct CDR3 sequences, roughly a quarter of them seen only once. Sequencing used blood, either unsorted or a sorted T cell fraction (not recorded which). These receptors were collected from a male donor with ankylosing spondylitis or in good health (not recorded which).

This clonotype was seen a handful of times. The chain carries TRBV20-1 and TRBJ2-1, with TRBD1 matching 9 bases. After removal of 5 bases from V and 7 bases from J, the junction contained 0 bases not matched to a gene. The germline V gene encodes CDR1 DFQATT and CDR2 SNEGSKA (reference sequence). The CDR3 has 11 residues. This CDR3 reads CSADRGNEQFF. CDR3 in DNA: TGCAGTGCTGACAGGGGGAATGAGCAGTTCTTC.

This clonotype was observed at least ten times. The rearrangement links TRBV5-6 to TRBJ1-5; weak D call: TRBD1 (6 bases). This CDR3 is built from 15 residues. The V and J ends lost 0 bases and 7 bases respectively, with 14 bases between them. The germline gives CDR1 SGHDT, CDR2 YYEEEE. CDR3 residues: CASSLGGASRQPQHF. CDR3 bases: TGTGCCAGCAGCTTGGGGGGGGCGTCCAGACAGCCCCAGCATTTT.

This clonotype appeared a few times. DNA of the CDR3: TGCAGTGCGTACGACAGGGGGGTATCAACTAATGAAAAACTGTTTTTT. It yields the protein CSAYDRGVSTNEKLFF. The chain uses TRBV20-1 and TRBJ1-4, with TRBD1 identical over 9 bases. The CDR3 has 16 residues. Germline V gives CDR1 DFQATT, CDR2 SNEGSKA (reference sequence). V lost 6 bases to trimming and J lost 0 bases; unmatched junction nucleotides: 8.

V gene TRBV12-3 or TRBV12-4 combines with J gene TRBJ2-7; 7 positions agree with TRBD1. V trimming: 7 bases; J trimming: 7 bases; junction bases outside the gene matches: 16. CDR3 length: 15 amino acids. CDR3 sequence (DNA): TGTGCCAGCACTCGCCGGTCGACAGGGATGCGGGAGCAGTACTTC. Amino acids: CASTRRSTGMREQYF.

This clonotype has at least ten counts. The rearrangement links TRBV29-1 to TRBJ1-5; D uncertain. Trimming removed 4 bases at V and 1 base at J, with 14 bases between. The CDR3 length is 15 residues. Germline CDR1 reads SQVTM; CDR2 reads ANQGSEA. CDR3: CSVASGVGSNQPQHF. CDR3 DNA: TGCAGCGTTGCCTCCGGCGTGGGCAGCAATCAGCCCCAGCATTTT.

This clonotype was found a few times. The chain carries TRBV4-1 and TRBJ2-7; 9 nucleotides line up with TRBD1. Trimming took 0 bases from V and 4 from J; bases not matched to a gene: 16. The germline V gene has CDR1 MGHRA and CDR2 YSYEKL. CDR3 length: 19 amino acids. CDR3 in amino acids: CASSQDRVFRRDRDYEQYF. In nucleotides, the CDR3 is TGCGCCAGCAGCCAAGATCGGGTCTTCAGGCGGGACAGGGATTACGAGCAGTACTTC.

This clonotype occurred many times. The gene calls are TRBV5-1 and TRBJ2-5; weak D call: TRBD2 (6 bases). The V and J ends lost 4 bases and 2 bases respectively, with 15 bases between them. Germline V CDR1 and CDR2: SGHRS, YFSETQ. The CDR3 is made up of 15 amino acids. CDR3 in DNA: TGCGCCAGCAGCCAAGCGGGCAGCAGTCAAGAGACCCAGTACTTC. This encodes CASSQAGSSQETQYF.

Remarks on this clonotype: A read error may explain this, as a much larger clone is one base away. V usage is TRBV20-1 and J usage is TRBJ2-1; D remains unclear. The length of the CDR3 is 13 residues. V lost 7 bases to trimming and J lost 0 bases, with 10 bases between them. From germline, CDR1 is DFQATT and CDR2 SNEGSKA (reference sequence). Written as DNA, the CDR3 is TGCAGTGGGAGAAGGGCCTCCTACAATGAGCAGTTCTTC. It yields the protein CSGRRASYNEQFF.

In this sample, this clonotype turned up many times. This chain joins TRBV12-3 or TRBV12-4 and TRBJ1-5; TRBD1 is a possible D gene (6 bases). V was pared by 3 bases and J by 3 bases, with 12 bases between. This CDR3 comprises 15 residues. The CDR3 DNA reads TGTGCCAGCAGTTTCGCGACAGGCCTCAATCAGCCCCAGCATTTT. It yields the protein CASSFATGLNQPQHF.

The rearrangement links TRBV12-3 or TRBV12-4 to TRBJ2-5; 9 bases align to TRBD2. The CDR3 is 15 residues long. The V gene end was trimmed by 3 bases and the J gene end by 5 bases; junction bases not matched to a gene: 7. The CDR3 sequence is CASSLLAGNWETQYF. The CDR3 nucleotides read TGTGCCAGCAGTTTGCTAGCGGGGAACTGGGAGACCCAGTACTTC.

This clonotype has just a few counts. The V and J genes are TRBV20-1 and TRBJ1-3; D is unresolved. The CDR3 is 11 residues long. Looked up from germline, CDR1 is DFQATT and CDR2 is SNEGSKA (reference sequence). The germline V and J ends were trimmed by 5 bases and 8 bases, with 10 bases remaining between them. CDR3 bases: TGCAGTGCTTCGACCCCGGACACCATATATTTT. As protein: CSASTPDTIYF.

This clonotype was recorded many times. The chain employs TRBV20-1 and TRBJ2-5, with D tentatively TRBD1 (6 bases). CDR1 and CDR2 from the germline V gene are DFQATT and SNEGSKA (reference sequence). The ends were cut back, 3 bases at V and 3 bases at J, with 8 bases in the middle. The CDR3 is 12 amino acids. CDR3 bases: TGCAGTGCTAGGGGGGCAGAAGAGACCCAGTACTTC. Its translation is CSARGAEETQYF.

This clonotype was detected ten times or more. The V and J genes are TRBV5-1 and TRBJ2-5; no clear D. This CDR3 has 13 residues. The V gene's germline CDR1 is SGHRS and CDR2 YFSETQ. V shed 0 bases and J shed 5 bases, with 8 bases lying between them. This chain's CDR3 is CASSLDNLETQYF. Written as DNA, the CDR3 is TGCGCCAGCAGCTTGGACAATCTGGAGACCCAGTACTTC. The full variable domain, in which reference TRBV5-1 and TRBJ2-5 provide the parts outside the CDR3, is KAGVTQTPRYLIKTRGQQVTLSCSPISGHRSVSWYQQTPGQGLQFLFEYFSETQRNKGNFPGRFSGRQFSNSRSEMNVSTLELGDSALYLCASSLDNLETQYFGPGTRLLVL.

The chain uses TRBV27 and TRBJ2-1, with TRBD2 matching over 11 bases. The CDR3 length is 13 residues. The germline V gene encodes CDR1 MNHEY and CDR2 SMNVEV (reference sequence). The V and J ends lost 5 bases and 9 bases, in that order; junction bases with no gene match: 3. The CDR3 nucleotides are TGTGCCAGCAGTCGACTAGCGGGATTTGAGCAGTTCTTC. As protein: CASSRLAGFEQFF.

This chain links TRBV2 with TRBJ1-6; the D gene is possibly TRBD1 (5 bases). Trimming left V 5 bases short and J 6 bases short, with 11 bases between. The CDR3 loop spans 14 amino acids. Germline V gene data show CDR1 as SNHLY and CDR2 as FYNNEI. CDR3 residues: CASSPTETNSPLHF. The CDR3 bases are TGTGCCAGCAGTCCGACAGAGACTAATTCACCCCTCCACTTT.

The chain couples TRBV11-2 to TRBJ2-2; 12 nucleotides line up with TRBD2. V trimming: 4 bases; J trimming: 7 bases; junction bases outside the gene matches: 13. CDR1 and CDR2 from the germline V gene are SGHAT and FQNNGV. The CDR3 has 18 amino acids. CDR3 DNA sequence: TGTGCCAGCAGCTCCTTTCTAGCGGGGGGGCCATTTGGCGGGGAGCTGTTTTTT. Its protein product is CASSSFLAGGPFGGELFF.

The chain employs TRBV12-3 or TRBV12-4 and TRBJ2-3; D is possibly TRBD2 (5 bases). Trimming pared 5 bases from V and 1 base from J, leaving 16 bases between. This CDR3 spans 16 amino acids. DNA of the CDR3: TGTGCCAGCAGTCCGGCTGCGCGGGCGGGCACAGATACGCAGTATTTT. Its translation is CASSPAARAGTDTQYF.

This clonotype was observed many times. The chain combines TRBV12-3 or TRBV12-4 with TRBJ2-5, with D uncertain. The length of the CDR3 is 14 residues. Trimming pared 5 bases from V and 5 bases from J, leaving 15 bases between. CDR3 DNA: TGTGCCAGCAGTCCCTCTTATGGAGTGGAGACCCAGTACTTC. It encodes CASSPSYGVETQYF.

This clonotype came up many times. This chain connects TRBV12-3 or TRBV12-4 to TRBJ2-7; 11 bases are shared with TRBD1. The CDR3 sequence is 13 residues long. Losses at the gene ends were 6 bases for V and 5 bases for J; bases not matched to a gene: 3. The CDR3 is CASSTGQGDEQYF. CDR3 sequence (DNA): TGTGCCAGCAGCACGGGACAGGGGGACGAGCAGTACTTC.

The gene calls are TRBV29-1 and TRBJ2-7, with D tentatively TRBD1 or TRBD2 (6 bases each). Trimming pared 5 bases from V and 0 bases from J, leaving 11 bases between. Germline V CDR1 and CDR2: SQVTM, ANQGSEA. This CDR3 comprises 13 residues. CDR3 residues: CSVMGGLSYEQYF. DNA of the CDR3: TGCAGCGTTATGGGGGGCCTCTCCTACGAGCAGTACTTC.

This clonotype has a count of ten or more. A junction end diverges from the germline sequence, so it may reflect a read error. The chain uses TRBV4-1 and TRBJ2-5, with D perhaps matching TRBD1 or TRBD2 (5 bases each). Per the germline V gene, CDR1 is MGHRA and CDR2 is YSYEKL. CDR3 length: 14 residues. This CDR3 is CASSQGVPGETQYF. CDR3 sequence (DNA): TGCGCCAGCAGTCAAGGGGTCCCGGGGGAGACCCAGTACTTC.

The chain links TRBV4-1 to TRBJ2-3; 11 bases agree with TRBD2. The CDR3 loop spans 16 amino acids. The V and J ends lost 4 bases and 6 bases, in that order; junction bases with no gene match: 9. Germline V gives CDR1 MGHRA, CDR2 YSYEKL. The CDR3 sequence: CASSPTSGDRIDTQYF. CDR3 DNA: TGCGCCAGCAGCCCGACTAGCGGGGACCGGATCGATACGCAGTATTTT.

This clonotype occurred many times. The chain couples TRBV7-2 to TRBJ2-5; 7 bases match TRBD2. V shed 6 bases and J 5 bases; nucleotides not matched to a gene: 9. The V gene's germline CDR1 is SGHTA and CDR2 FQGNSA. There are 14 residues in the CDR3. CDR3 sequence reads: CASSRDYVRETQYF. The CDR3 DNA reads TGTGCCAGCAGTCGGGACTATGTAAGGGAGACCCAGTACTTC. Full variable domain (missing parts from reference TRBV7-2 and TRBJ2-5): GAGVSQSPSNKVTEKGKDVELRCDPISGHTALYWYRQSLGQGLEFLIYFQGNSAPDKSGLPSDRFSAERTGGSVSTLTIQRTQQEDSAVYLCASSRDYVRETQYFGPGTRLLVL.

This clonotype was detected a few times. The V and J genes are TRBV29-1 and TRBJ2-3, with 7 nucleotides matching TRBD2. Losses at the gene ends were 1 base for V and 6 bases for J; bases not matched to a gene: 7. CDR1 and CDR2 from the germline V gene are SQVTM and ANQGSEA. The CDR3 sequence is 14 residues long. In DNA form, the CDR3 reads TGCAGCGTTGAAGTAAGCGGGAAAGGGGATACGCAGTATTTT. It codes for CSVEVSGKGDTQYF.

This clonotype has only one observation. The chain carries TRBV5-1 and TRBJ2-2; D unclear. The CDR3 runs 15 residues. V was pared by 1 base and J by 0 bases, with 7 bases between. Germline CDR1 is SGHRS and CDR2 is YFSETQ. CDR3 nucleotides: TGCGCCAGCAGCTTGATGGGCCCGAACACCGGGGAGCTGTTTTTT. It codes for CASSLMGPNTGELFF. The full variable domain, its missing parts supplied by reference TRBV5-1 and TRBJ2-2, is KAGVTQTPRYLIKTRGQQVTLSCSPISGHRSVSWYQQTPGQGLQFLFEYFSETQRNKGNFPGRFSGRQFSNSRSEMNVSTLELGDSALYLCASSLMGPNTGELFFGEGSRLTVL.

The sample holds many counts of this clonotype. The J gene is TRBJ2-7, the V gene TRBV20-1; weak D call: TRBD2 (5 bases). V was shortened by 3 bases and J by 4 bases, with 10 bases between the two germline ends. Germline values: CDR1 DFQATT, CDR2 SNEGSKA (reference sequence). The CDR3 runs 12 residues. The CDR3 region is CSASLAEYEQYF. CDR3 bases: TGCAGTGCTAGTCTAGCCGAATACGAGCAGTACTTC.